This record looks at one TCR beta chain sequence and its context. This record comes from a study of T cell changes during pregnancy in multiple sclerosis. Repertoires were generated with immunoSEQ multiplex PCR, while TCRdb's copy carries only in-frame clones and drops some. This table has 70,000 to 95,000 clones, around 92% appearing once. The CDR3 extends over 13 amino acids. Trimming pared 5 bases from V and 0 bases from J, leaving 7 bases between. Germline lookup yields CDR1 SGHTA and CDR2 FQGTGA. This rearrangement joins TRBV7-3 to TRBJ1-1; D unresolved. The receptor was isolated from a female donor with multiple sclerosis, enrolled in a pregnancy study. The sample consisted of peripheral blood, taken in the third trimester of pregnancy. The CDR3 is CASSPQMNTEAFF. The CDR3 DNA sequence: TGTGCCAGCAGCCCCCAGATGAACACTGAAGCTTTCTTT.